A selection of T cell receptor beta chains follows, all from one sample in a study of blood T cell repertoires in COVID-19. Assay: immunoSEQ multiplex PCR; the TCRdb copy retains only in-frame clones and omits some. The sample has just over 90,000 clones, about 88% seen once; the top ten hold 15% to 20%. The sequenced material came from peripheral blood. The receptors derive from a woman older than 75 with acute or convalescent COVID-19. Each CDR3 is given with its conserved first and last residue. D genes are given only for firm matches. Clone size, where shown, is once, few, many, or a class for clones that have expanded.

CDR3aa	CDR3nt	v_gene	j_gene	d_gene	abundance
CASSSRGLAGYNEQFF	TGCGCCAGCAGCTCCCGGGGACTAGCGGGGTACAATGAGCAGTTCTTC	TRBV5-1	TRBJ2-1	TRBD2	NA
CASSQGQGGETQYF	TGTGCCAGCAGCCAAGGACAGGGCGGAGAGACCCAGTACTTC	TRBV6-2/TRBV6-3	TRBJ2-5	TRBD1	few
CASSPLDRPIHQETQYF	TGTGCCAGCAGCCCGTTGGACAGGCCGATTCATCAAGAGACCCAGTACTTC	TRBV5-6	TRBJ2-5	TRBD1	NA
CASSSMLEARGGTQYF	TGCGCCAGCAGCTCTATGCTAGAGGCGAGGGGGGGGACCCAGTACTTC	TRBV5-1	TRBJ2-5	NA	NA
CASSVLGASGNTIYF	TGTGCCAGCAGCGTACTGGGGGCCTCTGGAAACACCATATATTTT	TRBV9	TRBJ1-3	NA	NA
CASSAQVGQLGNEKLFF	TGTGCCAGCAGCGCCCAAGTGGGGCAGCTGGGTAATGAAAAACTGTTTTTT	TRBV7-2	TRBJ1-4	NA	NA
CASSQSGQGGYEQYF	TGCGCCAGCAGCCAGAGCGGACAGGGTGGATACGAGCAGTACTTC	TRBV4-1	TRBJ2-7	TRBD1	NA
CASSISGFYEQYF	TGTGCCAGTAGTATTTCGGGATTCTACGAGCAGTACTTC	TRBV19	TRBJ2-7	NA	NA
CASRGREFYEQYF	TGTGCCAGCAGGGGTCGGGAATTCTACGAGCAGTACTTC	TRBV5-6	TRBJ2-7	NA	NA
CANSRQGYEQYF	TGTGCCAATTCGAGACAGGGTTACGAGCAGTACTTC	TRBV10-3	TRBJ2-7	TRBD1	NA
CASSQATGWEGYTF	TGCGCCAGCAGCCAAGCGACAGGGTGGGAAGGCTACACCTTC	TRBV4-1	TRBJ1-2	TRBD1	NA
CASSLALAASQETQYF	TGTGCCAGCAGCTTAGCCCTAGCGGCTTCCCAAGAGACCCAGTACTTC	TRBV11-2	TRBJ2-5	TRBD2	once